This entry lists 10 T cell receptor beta chains sequenced from one sample in a study of T cell responses to AZD1222 COVID-19 vaccine. Profiling relied on immunoSEQ multiplex PCR, and the TCRdb table lists in-frame clones only, not all of them. The sample gives approximately 80,000 clones, around 93% of which show up once; around 28% is in the top ten. The specimen was peripheral blood, collected 28 days after the second AZD1222 dose. These receptors all stem from an adult who received the AZD1222 COVID-19 vaccine.

The chain combines TRBV18 with TRBJ1-1; D is unclear. Germline assignment: CDR1 KGHSH and CDR2 LQKENI. The CDR3 extends over 13 amino acids. V gave up 3 bases and J gave up 4 bases, with 9 bases separating them. The CDR3 DNA reads as TGTGCCAGCTCACCTCCAGCCTCCACTGAAGCTTTCTTT. Amino acid sequence: CASSPPASTEAFF. Looking up the rest from reference TRBV18 and TRBJ1-1 gives the full variable domain: NAGVMQNPRHLVRRRGQEARLRCSPMKGHSHVYWYRQLPEEGLKFMVYLQKENIIDESGMPKERFSAEFPKEGPSILRIQQVVRGDSAAYFCASSPPASTEAFFGQGTRLTVV.

The V call is TRBV15, the J call TRBJ1-5; no reliable D call. Germline assignment: CDR1 LNHNV and CDR2 YYDKDF (reference sequence). This CDR3 comprises 15 residues. The V end was cut by 1 base, the J end by 1 base, with 8 bases between. The DNA for the CDR3 is TGTGCCACCAGCAGAGCCGGATTGAGCAATCAGCCCCAGCATTTT. Residues: CATSRAGLSNQPQHF.

This sequence joins TRBV9 and TRBJ2-5, with D tentatively TRBD1 (6 bases). Trimming removed 2 bases from V and 5 bases from J, with 13 bases in between. CDR1 SGDLS and CDR2 YYNGEE come from the germline V gene. The CDR3 extends over 14 amino acids. The DNA of the CDR3 is TGTGCCAGCAGCGTTTTGGGGACATCCGAGACCCAGTACTTC. Translating gives CASSVLGTSETQYF.

The gene calls are TRBV6-5 and TRBJ1-1, with D possibly being TRBD1 (5 bases). CDR1 MNHEY and CDR2 SVGAGI come from the germline V gene. CDR3 length: 14 amino acids. The ends were cut back, 7 bases at V and 4 bases at J, with 16 bases in the middle. In DNA form, the CDR3 reads TGTGCCAGCACCTCAGGACCCGGGGGCACTGAAGCTTTCTTT. It specifies CASTSGPGGTEAFF.

The chain joins TRBV9 to TRBJ2-1; D unclear. Trimming removed 0 bases at V and 6 bases at J, with 13 bases between. This CDR3 comprises 15 residues. CDR1 is SGDLS and CDR2 is YYNGEE in the germline V gene. CDR3 nucleotides: TGTGCCAGCAGCGTAGAAGCTAGGAGTGGCAATGAGCAGTTCTTC. Its protein product is CASSVEARSGNEQFF.

The CDR3 DNA reads as TGTGCCAGCAGCCTTAGACTAGCGCAACTTTCGAACACCGGGGAGCTGTTTTTT. It translates to CASSLRLAQLSNTGELFF. The J gene is TRBJ2-2, the V gene TRBV7-9; 8 nucleotides line up with TRBD2. The CDR3 is 18 residues long. Germline V gene lookup returns CDR1 SEHNR and CDR2 FQNEAQ (reference sequence). The V gene end was trimmed by 5 bases and the J gene end by 0 bases; junction bases not matched to a gene: 11.

The V and J genes are TRBV11-1 and TRBJ2-1; TRBD1 matches 8 bases. The CDR3 spans 15 residues. Germline V gene data show CDR1 as SGHAT and CDR2 as FQDESV (reference sequence). V was pared by 5 bases and J by 4 bases, with 7 bases of the junction left unmatched. The CDR3 DNA reads TGTGCCAGCAGCGACCGACAGGGGCCTTACAATGAGCAGTTCTTC. This translates into CASSDRQGPYNEQFF.

The rearrangement links TRBV24-1 to TRBJ2-1; 12 bases fit TRBD2. The V and J ends lost 3 bases and 4 bases, in that order; junction bases with no gene match: 18. The length of the CDR3 is 21 residues. CDR1 and CDR2 from the germline V gene are KGHDR and SFDVKD. The CDR3 coding sequence is TGTGCCACCAGTGATCCTACCGGGACTAGCGGGCAGAAGGGCTTTTACAATGAGCAGTTCTTC. It codes for CATSDPTGTSGQKGFYNEQFF.

The V and J genes are TRBV28 and TRBJ2-1; maybe TRBD2 (6 bases). Germline V gene lookup returns CDR1 MDHEN and CDR2 SYDVKM. Trimming left V 7 bases short and J 6 bases short, with 16 bases between. The CDR3 consists of 14 residues. CDR3 coding DNA: TGTGCCAGCAACCCCGGGAGAGAAGGCAATGAGCAGTTCTTC. Residues: CASNPGREGNEQFF.

This clone appeared a single time. The V gene is TRBV10-2, the J gene TRBJ1-1; D unclear. CDR3 length equals 13 residues. CDR1 WSHSY and CDR2 SAAADI come from the germline V gene. V was clipped by 2 bases and J by 0 bases, with 4 bases between them. CDR3: CASSEGLNTEAFF. Written as DNA, the CDR3 is TGCGCCAGCAGTGAGGGGTTGAACACTGAAGCTTTCTTT.